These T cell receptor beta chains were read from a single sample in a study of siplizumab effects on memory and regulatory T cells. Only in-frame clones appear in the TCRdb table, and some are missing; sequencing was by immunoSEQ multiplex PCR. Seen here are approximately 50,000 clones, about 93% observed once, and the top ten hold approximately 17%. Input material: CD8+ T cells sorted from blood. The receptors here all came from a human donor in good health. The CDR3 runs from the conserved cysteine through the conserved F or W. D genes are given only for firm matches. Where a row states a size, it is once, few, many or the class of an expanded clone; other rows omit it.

DNA: TGCAGCGCTTTAGCGGGACTGTACGCGGAGCAGTACTTC; CDR3: CSALAGLYAEQYF; D: TRBD2; length: 13; size: NA; J: TRBJ2-7; V: TRBV29-1
DNA: TGCGCCAGCAGCCAAGTACACCCCCAGGAGCAGTTCTTC; CDR3: CASSQVHPQEQFF; D: NA; length: 13; size: NA; J: TRBJ2-1; V: TRBV4-1
DNA: TGTGCCAGTAGTATAGTAGTTGGAGACAGGGGCAATCAGCCCCAGCATTTT; CDR3: CASSIVVGDRGNQPQHF; D: TRBD1; length: 17; size: NA; J: TRBJ1-5; V: TRBV19
DNA: TGTGCCAGCAGCTACGGACAGGGGGGGTACGAGCAGTACTTC; CDR3: CASSYGQGGYEQYF; D: TRBD1; length: 14; size: NA; J: TRBJ2-7; V: TRBV7-2
DNA: TGCAGCGTTGTAACGGGGGCCGGGGACACCGGGGAGCTGTTTTTT; CDR3: CSVVTGAGDTGELFF; D: NA; length: 15; size: NA; J: TRBJ2-2; V: TRBV29-1
DNA: TGTGCCAGCAGCTTAGGCCTTGCCTACGAGCAGTACTTC; CDR3: CASSLGLAYEQYF; D: NA; length: 13; size: NA; J: TRBJ2-7; V: TRBV11-2
DNA: TGTGCCAGCAGCTTGTCAACGGAAAGCACCGGGGAGCTGTTTTTT; CDR3: CASSLSTESTGELFF; D: NA; length: 15; size: NA; J: TRBJ2-2; V: TRBV7-6
DNA: TGTGCCAGCAGCTTAGGGACTAGGGACAATGAGCAGTTCTTC; CDR3: CASSLGTRDNEQFF; D: TRBD2; length: 14; size: NA; J: TRBJ2-1; V: TRBV7-3
DNA: TGTGCCAGCAGCCTTAGGTACGGGCGAGCCGTCTACAATGAGCAGTTCTTC; CDR3: CASSLRYGRAVYNEQFF; D: NA; length: 17; size: once; J: TRBJ2-1; V: TRBV11-2
DNA: TGTGCCAGCACAGGGGCAGGGTTTAGCAATCAGCCCCAGCATTTT; CDR3: CASTGAGFSNQPQHF; D: NA; length: 15; size: NA; J: TRBJ1-5; V: TRBV28